The entry below gives a single T cell receptor beta chain sequence along with its context. The source of the sample is a study of blood T cell repertoires in COVID-19. Study at large: PBMCs, B-cell-depleted T cells, or T cells were the source of the cDNA or gDNA that made up the material.

The CDR3 has 12 amino acids. Germline CDR1 and CDR2: LGHDT and YNNKEL (reference sequence). V lost 6 bases, J lost 6 bases, and 12 bases lay in between. In Seattle, patients joined the study during active infection and were tracked longitudinally. Method: immunoSEQ multiplex PCR; TCRdb's copy keeps in-frame clones and lacks some. Counted here are under 350,000 clones, 90% occurring once; the ten biggest clones make up roughly 7%. The J gene is TRBJ2-7, the V gene TRBV3-1 (or the pseudogene TRBV3-2); maybe TRBD1 (8 bases). Sequenced sample: peripheral blood. This receptor was identified in a young woman with COVID-19, enrolled during active disease. CDR3 in amino acids: CASRQGEGEQYF. In nucleotides, the CDR3 is TGTGCCAGCAGACAGGGGGAGGGCGAGCAGTACTTC.